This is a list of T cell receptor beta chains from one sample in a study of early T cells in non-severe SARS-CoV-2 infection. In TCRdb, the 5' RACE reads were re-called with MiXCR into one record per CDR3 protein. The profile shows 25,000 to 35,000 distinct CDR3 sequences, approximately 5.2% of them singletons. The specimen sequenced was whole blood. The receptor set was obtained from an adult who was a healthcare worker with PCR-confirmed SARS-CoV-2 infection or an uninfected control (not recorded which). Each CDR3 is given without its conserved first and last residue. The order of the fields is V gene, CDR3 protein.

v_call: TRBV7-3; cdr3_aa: ASSFQGGEETQY
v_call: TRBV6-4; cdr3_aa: ASRDRGFRVYGYT
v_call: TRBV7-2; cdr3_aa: ASRVPGLSEQY
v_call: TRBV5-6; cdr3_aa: ASNPDPFNYGYT
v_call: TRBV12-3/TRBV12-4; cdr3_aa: ASSLNGYSGNTIY
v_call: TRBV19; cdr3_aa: ATRPNRDTQY
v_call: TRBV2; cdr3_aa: ASRIQGAGEQY
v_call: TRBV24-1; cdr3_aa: ATSAGLAGEDTQY
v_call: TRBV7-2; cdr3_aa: ASTKSWTSGRSYEQY
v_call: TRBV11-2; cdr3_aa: ASRKMTGVNTEAF
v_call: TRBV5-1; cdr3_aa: ASSSGLPYNEQF
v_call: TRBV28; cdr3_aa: ASSFLENSPLH
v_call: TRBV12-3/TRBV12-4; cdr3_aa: ASRTGLPENTIY
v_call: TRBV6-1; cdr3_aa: ASSEAGESTEAF
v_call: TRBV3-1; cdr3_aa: ASSQGTGPISYGYT
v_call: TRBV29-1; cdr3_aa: SARSSGANVLT
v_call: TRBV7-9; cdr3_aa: ASSLPGQGAGQY
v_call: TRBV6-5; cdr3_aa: ASSWGGQRVTEAF
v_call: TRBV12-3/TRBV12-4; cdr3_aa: ASQWSSNQPQH
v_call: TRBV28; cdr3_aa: ASSSGSYEQY
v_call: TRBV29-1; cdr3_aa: SVGGQGLHTDTQY
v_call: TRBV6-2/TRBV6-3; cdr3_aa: ASSYSVSFGGELF
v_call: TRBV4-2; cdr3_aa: ASSQRATSGNGEQF
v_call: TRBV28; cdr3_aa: ASSTTGRGSGNTIY
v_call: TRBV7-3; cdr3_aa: ASSLQETMSNEQF
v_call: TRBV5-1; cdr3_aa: ASSLAASQETQY
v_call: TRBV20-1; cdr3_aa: SASFNGGYT
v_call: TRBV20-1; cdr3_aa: SARGLDGVGYT
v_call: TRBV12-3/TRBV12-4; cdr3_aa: ASSFLNSQPQH
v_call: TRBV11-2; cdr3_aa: ASSQRQGIHEQF
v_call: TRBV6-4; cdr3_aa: ASSARRDVNTGELF
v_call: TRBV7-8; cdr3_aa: ASSSDRGREETQY
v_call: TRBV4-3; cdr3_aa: ASSQDSQGTEQY
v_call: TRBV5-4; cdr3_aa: ASSTQGARSNSPLH
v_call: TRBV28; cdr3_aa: ASSYNSGRVVYNEQF
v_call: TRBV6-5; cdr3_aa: ASSYSFETQY
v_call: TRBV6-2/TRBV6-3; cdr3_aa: ASSSTSTSPEQF
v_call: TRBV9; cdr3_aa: ASSVYGRDDIETQY
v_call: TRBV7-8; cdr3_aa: ASSLLGGREVTAF
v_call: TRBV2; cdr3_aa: ASRGPAKDEQF
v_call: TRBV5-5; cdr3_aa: ASSSGTGAYEQY
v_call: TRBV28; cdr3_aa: ASSTGESAKNIQY
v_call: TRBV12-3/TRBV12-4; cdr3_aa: ASSLWGAQGSGANVLT
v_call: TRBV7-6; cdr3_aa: ASSLYRTGTGYT